This T cell receptor beta chain was captured by sequencing in a study of technical replicates of blood from several donors. CDR3 size: 16 residues. From germline, CDR1 is KGHSH and CDR2 LQKENI. V trimming: 5 bases; J trimming: 2 bases; junction bases outside the gene matches: 11. The table came from immunoSEQ multiplex PCR; TCRdb's copy has only in-frame clones and leaves some out. This sample yields tens of thousands of clones, of which roughly 94% are seen a single time; under 0.3% belongs to the top ten. This TCR came from a human donor in good health. The specimen was T cells isolated from PBMCs. V is TRBV18 and J is TRBJ2-7, with 8 bases aligning to TRBD1. The CDR3 DNA reads as TGTGCCAGCTCAGCGAATAGGGACAGGATACCCTACGAGCAGTACTTC. This codes for CASSANRDRIPYEQYF.